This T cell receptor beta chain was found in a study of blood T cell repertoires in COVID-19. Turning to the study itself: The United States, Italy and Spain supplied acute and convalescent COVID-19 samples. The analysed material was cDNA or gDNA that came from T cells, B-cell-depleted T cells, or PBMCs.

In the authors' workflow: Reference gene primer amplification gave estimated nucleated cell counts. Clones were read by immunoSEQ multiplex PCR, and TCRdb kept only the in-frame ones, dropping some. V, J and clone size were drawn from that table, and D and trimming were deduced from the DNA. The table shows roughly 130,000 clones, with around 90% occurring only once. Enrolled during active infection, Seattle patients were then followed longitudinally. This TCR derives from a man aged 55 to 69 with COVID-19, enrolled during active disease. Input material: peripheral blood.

The CDR3 sequence is CASSDTPGEQFF. The CDR3 nucleotides read TGCGCCAGCAGTGACACCCCCGGGGAGCAGTTCTTC. V gene TRBV10-1 combines with J gene TRBJ2-1; D is unresolved. There are 12 residues in the CDR3. Trimming took off 3 bases at V and 10 bases at J, with 10 bases between the two ends. The germline CDR1 and CDR2 sequences are WNHNN and SYGVQD (reference sequence).